This T cell receptor beta chain was obtained from a study of blood T cell repertoires in COVID-19. Overall study context: Samples of COVID-19 (acute and convalescent) were obtained from the United States, Italy and Spain. The analysed material was cDNA or gDNA that came from T cells, B-cell-depleted T cells, or PBMCs.

Original processing notes: Amplified reference gene primers provided the basis for estimating nucleated cell counts. The table came from immunoSEQ multiplex PCR; TCRdb's copy has only in-frame clones and leaves some out. V, J and clone size reflect that table, while D and trimming were determined from the DNA. In the table there are fewer than 30,000 clones, over 75% of which are singletons. Germline assignment: CDR1 MGHDK and CDR2 SYGVNS. V gave up 5 bases and J gave up 4 bases, with 5 bases separating them. The CDR3 runs 12 residues. The receptor's source is a woman between 65 and 79 years old with active or convalescent COVID-19. The material sequenced was peripheral blood. The chain combines TRBV25-1 with TRBJ2-2, with D uncertain. This CDR3 reads CASSLVTGELFF. In nucleotides, the CDR3 is TGTGCCAGCAGTCTAGTCACCGGGGAGCTGTTTTTT.